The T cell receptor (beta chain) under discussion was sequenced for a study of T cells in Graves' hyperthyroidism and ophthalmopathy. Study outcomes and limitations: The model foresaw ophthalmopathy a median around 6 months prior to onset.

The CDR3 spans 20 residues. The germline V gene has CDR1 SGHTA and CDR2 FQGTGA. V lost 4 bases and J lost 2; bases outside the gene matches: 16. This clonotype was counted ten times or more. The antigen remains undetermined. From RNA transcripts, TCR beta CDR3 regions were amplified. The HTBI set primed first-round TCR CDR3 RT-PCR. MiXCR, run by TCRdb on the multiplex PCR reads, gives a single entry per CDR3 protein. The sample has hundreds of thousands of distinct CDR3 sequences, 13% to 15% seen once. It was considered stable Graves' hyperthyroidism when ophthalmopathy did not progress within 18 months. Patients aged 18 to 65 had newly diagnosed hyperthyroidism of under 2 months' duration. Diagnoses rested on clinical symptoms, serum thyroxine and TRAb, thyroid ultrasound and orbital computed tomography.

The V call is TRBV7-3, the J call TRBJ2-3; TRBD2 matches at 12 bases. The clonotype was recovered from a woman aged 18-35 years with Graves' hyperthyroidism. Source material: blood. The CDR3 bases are TGTGCCAGCAGCTCTAGACTAGCGGGAGTACCCCAGCCAAACACAGATACGCAGTATTTT. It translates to CASSSRLAGVPQPNTDTQYF.